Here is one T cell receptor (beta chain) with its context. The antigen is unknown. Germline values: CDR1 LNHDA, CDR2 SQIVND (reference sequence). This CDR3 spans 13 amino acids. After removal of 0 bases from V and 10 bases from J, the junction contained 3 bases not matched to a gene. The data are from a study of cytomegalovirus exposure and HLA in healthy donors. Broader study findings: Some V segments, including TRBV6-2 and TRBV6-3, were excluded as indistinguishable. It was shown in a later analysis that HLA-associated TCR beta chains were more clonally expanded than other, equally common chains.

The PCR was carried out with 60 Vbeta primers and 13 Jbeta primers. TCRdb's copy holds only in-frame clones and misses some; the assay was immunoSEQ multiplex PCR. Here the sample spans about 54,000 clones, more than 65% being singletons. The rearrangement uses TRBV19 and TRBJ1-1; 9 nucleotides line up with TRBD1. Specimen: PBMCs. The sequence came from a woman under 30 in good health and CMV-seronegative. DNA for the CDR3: TGTGCCAGTAGTATAGAGGAACAGGGGGCAGCTTTCTTT. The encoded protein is CASSIEEQGAAFF. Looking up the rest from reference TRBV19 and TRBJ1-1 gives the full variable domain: DGGITQSPKYLFRKEGQNVTLSCEQNLNHDAMYWYRQDPGQGLRLIYYSQIVNDFQKGDIAEGYSVSREKKESFPLTVTSAQKNPTAFYLCASSIEEQGAAFFGQGTRLTVV.